The TCR beta chain described here comes from a study of control samples from healthy donors and cancer patients. The assay was immunoSEQ multiplex PCR, and TCRdb's table has in-frame clones only and misses some. Among about 160,000 clones listed, roughly 89% were seen once. V was clipped by 2 bases and J by 4 bases, with 12 bases between them. This CDR3 contains 15 residues. Germline V CDR1 and CDR2: SEHNR, FQNEAQ (reference sequence). Sequenced input: blood. V and J are TRBV7-9 and TRBJ1-3; D gene uncertain. This TCR was recovered from a man younger than 40 in good health. The CDR3 loop is CASSLIGPGGNTIYF. CDR3 nucleotides: TGTGCCAGCAGCTTAATAGGCCCAGGAGGAAACACCATATATTTT.